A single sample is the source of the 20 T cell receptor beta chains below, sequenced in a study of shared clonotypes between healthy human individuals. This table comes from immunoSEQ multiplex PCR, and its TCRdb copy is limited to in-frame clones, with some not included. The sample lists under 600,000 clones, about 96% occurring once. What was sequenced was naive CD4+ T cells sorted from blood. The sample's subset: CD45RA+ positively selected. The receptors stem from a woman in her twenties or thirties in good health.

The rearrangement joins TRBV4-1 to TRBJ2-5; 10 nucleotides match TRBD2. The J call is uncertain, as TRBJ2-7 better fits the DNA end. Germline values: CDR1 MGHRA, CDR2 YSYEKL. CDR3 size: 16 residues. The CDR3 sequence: CASSQGSIAGGYEQYF. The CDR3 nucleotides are TGCGCCAGCAGCCAAGGATCCATAGCGGGAGGTTACGAGCAGTACTTC.

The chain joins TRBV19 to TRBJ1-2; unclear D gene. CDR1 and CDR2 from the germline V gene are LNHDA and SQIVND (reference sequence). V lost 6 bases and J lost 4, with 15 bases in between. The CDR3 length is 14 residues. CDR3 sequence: CASSSWSLAYGYTF. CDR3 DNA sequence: TGTGCCAGTAGCAGCTGGAGTTTGGCCTATGGCTACACCTTC.

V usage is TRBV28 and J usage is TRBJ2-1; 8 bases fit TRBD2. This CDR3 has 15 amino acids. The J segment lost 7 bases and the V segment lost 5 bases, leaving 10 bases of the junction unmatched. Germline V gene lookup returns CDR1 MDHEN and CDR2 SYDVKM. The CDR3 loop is CASSRPAGRENEQFF. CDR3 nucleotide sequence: TGTGCCAGCAGTAGACCCGCCGGGAGGGAGAATGAGCAGTTCTTC. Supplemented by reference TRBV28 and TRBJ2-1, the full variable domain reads DVKVTQSSRYLVKRTGEKVFLECVQDMDHENMFWYRQDPGLGLRLIYFSYDVKMKEKGDIPEGYSVSREKKERFSLILESASTNQTSMYLCASSRPAGRENEQFFGPGTRLTVL.

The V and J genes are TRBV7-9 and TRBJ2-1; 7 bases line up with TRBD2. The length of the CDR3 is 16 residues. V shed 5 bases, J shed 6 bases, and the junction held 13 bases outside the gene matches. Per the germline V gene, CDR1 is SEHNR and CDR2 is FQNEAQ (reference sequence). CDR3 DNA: TGTGCCAGCAGCCCCTTTCCCGGGACTAAGGGCAATGAGCAGTTCTTC. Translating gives CASSPFPGTKGNEQFF. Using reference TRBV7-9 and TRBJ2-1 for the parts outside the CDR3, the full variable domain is DTGVSQNPRHKITKRGQNVTFRCDPISEHNRLYWYRQTLGQGPEFLTYFQNEAQLEKSRLLSDRFSAERPKGSFSTLEIQRTEQGDSAMYLCASSPFPGTKGNEQFFGPGTRLTVL.

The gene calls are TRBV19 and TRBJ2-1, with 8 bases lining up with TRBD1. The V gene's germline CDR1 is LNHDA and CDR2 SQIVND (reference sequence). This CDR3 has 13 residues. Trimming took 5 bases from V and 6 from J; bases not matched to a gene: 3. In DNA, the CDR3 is TGTGCCAGTAGTTTGGACAGGGCCAATGAGCAGTTCTTC. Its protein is CASSLDRANEQFF.

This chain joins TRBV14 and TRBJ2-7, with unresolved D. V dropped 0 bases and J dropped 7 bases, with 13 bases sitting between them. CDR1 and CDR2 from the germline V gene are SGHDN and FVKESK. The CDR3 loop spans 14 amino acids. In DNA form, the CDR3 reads TGTGCCAGCAGCCAAGAAACAGTTGGGCGGGAGCAGTACTTC. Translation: CASSQETVGREQYF.

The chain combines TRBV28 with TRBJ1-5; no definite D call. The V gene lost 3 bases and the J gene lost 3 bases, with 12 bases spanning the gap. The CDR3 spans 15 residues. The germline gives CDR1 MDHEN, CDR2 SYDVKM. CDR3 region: CASSFSGFPNQPQHF. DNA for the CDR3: TGTGCCAGCAGTTTTAGTGGTTTCCCCAATCAGCCCCAGCATTTT.

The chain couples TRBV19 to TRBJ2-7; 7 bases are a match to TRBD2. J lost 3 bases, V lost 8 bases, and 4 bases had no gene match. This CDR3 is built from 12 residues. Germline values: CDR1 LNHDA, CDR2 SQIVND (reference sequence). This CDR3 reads CASRGGGYEQYF. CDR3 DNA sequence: TGTGCCAGTCGGGGCGGGGGCTACGAGCAGTACTTC.

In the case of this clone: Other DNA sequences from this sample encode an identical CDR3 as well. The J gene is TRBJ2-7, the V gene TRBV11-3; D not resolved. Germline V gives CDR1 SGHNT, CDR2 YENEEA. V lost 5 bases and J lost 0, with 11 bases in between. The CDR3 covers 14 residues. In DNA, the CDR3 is TGTGCCAGCAGCCCCCGTGCGAGCTCCTACGAGCAGTACTTC. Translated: CASSPRASSYEQYF.

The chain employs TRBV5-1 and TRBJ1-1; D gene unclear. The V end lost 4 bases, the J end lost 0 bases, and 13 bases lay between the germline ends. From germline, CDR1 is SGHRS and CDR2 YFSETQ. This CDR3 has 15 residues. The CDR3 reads CASSPYQTVNTEAFF. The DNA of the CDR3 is TGCGCCAGCAGCCCCTACCAAACAGTGAACACTGAAGCTTTCTTT.

CDR3 amino acids: CASSLGGRETQYF. In nucleotides, the CDR3 is TGCGCCAGCAGCCTCGGAGGGCGGGAGACCCAGTACTTC. The rearrangement links TRBV4-1 to TRBJ2-5; D might be TRBD2 (6 bases). The length of the CDR3 is 13 residues. CDR1 and CDR2 (germline): MGHRA, YSYEKL. V lost 4 bases, J lost 5 bases, and 11 bases lay in between.

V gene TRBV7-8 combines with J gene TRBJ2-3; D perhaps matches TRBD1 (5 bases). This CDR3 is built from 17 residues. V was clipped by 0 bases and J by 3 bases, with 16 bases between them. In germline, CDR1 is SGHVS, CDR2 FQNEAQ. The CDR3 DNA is TGTGCCAGCAGCTTAGCGCCGAAGACAGCAACAACAGATACGCAGTATTTT. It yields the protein CASSLAPKTATTDTQYF.

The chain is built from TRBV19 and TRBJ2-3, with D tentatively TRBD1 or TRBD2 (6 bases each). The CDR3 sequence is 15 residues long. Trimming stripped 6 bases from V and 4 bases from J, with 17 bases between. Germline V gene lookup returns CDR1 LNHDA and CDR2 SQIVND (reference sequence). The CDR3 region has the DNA TGTGCCAGTAGAAGGGACACCGCGGGGTCAGATACGCAGTATTTT. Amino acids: CASRRDTAGSDTQYF. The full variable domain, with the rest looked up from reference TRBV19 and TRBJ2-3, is DGGITQSPKYLFRKEGQNVTLSCEQNLNHDAMYWYRQDPGQGLRLIYYSQIVNDFQKGDIAEGYSVSREKKESFPLTVTSAQKNPTAFYLCASRRDTAGSDTQYFGPGTRLTVL.

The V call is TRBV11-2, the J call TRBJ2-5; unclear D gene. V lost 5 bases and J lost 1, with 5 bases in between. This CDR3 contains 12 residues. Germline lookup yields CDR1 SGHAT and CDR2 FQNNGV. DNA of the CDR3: TGTGCCAGCAGCCCTAGCCAAGAGACCCAGTACTTC. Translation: CASSPSQETQYF. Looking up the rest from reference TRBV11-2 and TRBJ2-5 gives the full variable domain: EAGVAQSPRYKIIEKRQSVAFWCNPISGHATLYWYQQILGQGPKLLIQFQNNGVVDDSQLPKDRFSAERLKGVDSTLKIQPAKLEDSAVYLCASSPSQETQYFGPGTRLLVL.

In nucleotides, the CDR3 is TGTGCCAGCAGCCCCGAGGGGGGATACAATTCACCCCTCCACTTT. Protein sequence: CASSPEGGYNSPLHF. This rearrangement joins TRBV2 to TRBJ1-6, with D possibly TRBD1 on 6 matching bases. The germline V and J ends were trimmed by 6 bases and 7 bases, with 16 bases remaining between them. Germline lookup yields CDR1 SNHLY and CDR2 FYNNEI. This CDR3 has 15 amino acids.

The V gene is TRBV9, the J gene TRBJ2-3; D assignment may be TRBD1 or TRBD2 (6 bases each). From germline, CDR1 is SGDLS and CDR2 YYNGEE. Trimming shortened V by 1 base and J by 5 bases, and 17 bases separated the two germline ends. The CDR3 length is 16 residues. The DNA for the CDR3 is TGTGCCAGCAGCGTAATAGGAACAGGGAGGCAAGATACGCAGTATTTT. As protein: CASSVIGTGRQDTQYF.

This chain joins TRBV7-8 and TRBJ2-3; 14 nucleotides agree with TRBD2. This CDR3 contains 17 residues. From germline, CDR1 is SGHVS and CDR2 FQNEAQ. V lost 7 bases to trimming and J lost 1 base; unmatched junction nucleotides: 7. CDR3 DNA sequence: TGTGCCAGCACTGGGACTAGCGGGAGATCCGGCACAGATACGCAGTATTTT. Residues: CASTGTSGRSGTDTQYF. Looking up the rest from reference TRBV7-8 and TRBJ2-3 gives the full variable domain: GAGVSQSPRYKVAKRGQDVALRCDPISGHVSLFWYQQALGQGPEFLTYFQNEAQLDKSGLPSDRFFAERPEGSVSTLKIQRTQQEDSAVYLCASTGTSGRSGTDTQYFGPGTRLTVL.

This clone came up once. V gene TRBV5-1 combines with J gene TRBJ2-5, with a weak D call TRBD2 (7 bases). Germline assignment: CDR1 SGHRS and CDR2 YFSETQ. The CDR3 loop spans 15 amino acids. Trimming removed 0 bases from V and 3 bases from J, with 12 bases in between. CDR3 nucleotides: TGCGCCAGCAGCTTGGATGGGGGGGCGAAAGAGACCCAGTACTTC. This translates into CASSLDGGAKETQYF.

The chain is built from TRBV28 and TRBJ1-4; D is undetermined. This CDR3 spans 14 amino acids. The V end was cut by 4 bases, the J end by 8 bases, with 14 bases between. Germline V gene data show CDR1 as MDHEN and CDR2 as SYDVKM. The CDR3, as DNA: TGTGCCAGCAGTTCGACCGGGTGGCAGGAAAAACTGTTTTTT. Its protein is CASSSTGWQEKLFF. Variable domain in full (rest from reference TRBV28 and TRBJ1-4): DVKVTQSSRYLVKRTGEKVFLECVQDMDHENMFWYRQDPGLGLRLIYFSYDVKMKEKGDIPEGYSVSREKKERFSLILESASTNQTSMYLCASSSTGWQEKLFFGSGTQLSVL.

The CDR3 protein is CASSPRDSGSYEQYF. CDR3 sequence (DNA): TGTGCCAGCTCACCCCGGGACAGTGGGTCCTACGAGCAGTACTTC. The chain carries TRBV18 and TRBJ2-7, with 7 bases fitting TRBD1. V gave up 3 bases and J gave up 1 base; unmatched junction bases: 6. In germline, CDR1 is KGHSH, CDR2 LQKENI. The CDR3 has 15 residues.